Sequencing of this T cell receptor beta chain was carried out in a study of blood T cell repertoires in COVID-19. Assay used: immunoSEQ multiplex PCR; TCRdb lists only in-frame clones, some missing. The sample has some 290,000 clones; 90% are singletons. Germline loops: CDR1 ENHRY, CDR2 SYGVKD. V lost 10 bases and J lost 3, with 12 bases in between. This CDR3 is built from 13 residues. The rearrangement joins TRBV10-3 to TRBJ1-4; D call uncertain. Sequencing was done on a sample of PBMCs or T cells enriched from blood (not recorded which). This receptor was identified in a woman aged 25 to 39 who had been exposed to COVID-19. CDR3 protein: CATSGNANEKLFF. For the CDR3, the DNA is TGTGCCACCTCGGGGAATGCTAATGAAAAACTGTTTTTT.